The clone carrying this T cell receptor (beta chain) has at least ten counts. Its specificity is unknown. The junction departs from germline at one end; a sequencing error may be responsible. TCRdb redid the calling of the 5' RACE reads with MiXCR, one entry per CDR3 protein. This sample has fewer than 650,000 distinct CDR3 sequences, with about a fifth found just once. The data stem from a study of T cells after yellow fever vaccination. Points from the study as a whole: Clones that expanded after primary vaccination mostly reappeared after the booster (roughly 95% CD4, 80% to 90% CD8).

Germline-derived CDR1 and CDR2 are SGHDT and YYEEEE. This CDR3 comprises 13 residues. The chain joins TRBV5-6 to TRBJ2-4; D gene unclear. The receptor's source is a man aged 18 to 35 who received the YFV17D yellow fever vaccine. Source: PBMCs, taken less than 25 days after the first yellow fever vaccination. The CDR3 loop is CASSLWARNIQYF. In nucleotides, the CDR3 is TGTGCCAGCAGCTTGTGGGCCAGAAACATTCAGTACTTC.